This is a list of T cell receptor beta chains from one sample in a study of cytomegalovirus exposure and HLA in healthy donors. TCRdb keeps only in-frame clones here, not all; method: immunoSEQ multiplex PCR. Of about 140,000 clones in the sample, approximately 80% were seen once. The sequenced material came from PBMCs. The source is a man in his fifties or sixties in good health and CMV-seronegative. Each CDR3 is given with its conserved first and last residue. A D gene is named only where the DNA matches it firmly. Rows may omit the clone size; those that give it use once, few, many or a size class.

v_call	j_call	clone_size	d_call	cdr3_aa	cdr3_nt
TRBV7-9	TRBJ2-3	-	TRBD2	CTSSLRLISSGYSTDTQYF	TGTACCAGCAGCTTAAGGCTTATCTCTAGCGGATATAGCACAGATACGCAGTATTTT
TRBV18	TRBJ2-7	-	TRBD1	CASSIDREREQYF	TGTGCCAGCTCAATCGACAGGGAACGCGAGCAGTACTTC
TRBV6-1	TRBJ1-2	-	-	CASSDADTGRSSYTF	TGTGCCAGCAGTGACGCCGACACAGGAAGGTCGAGCTACACCTTC
TRBV6-5	TRBJ2-7	-	-	CASSLRGGVYEQYF	TGTGCCAGCAGTTTGAGGGGAGGTGTCTACGAGCAGTACTTC
TRBV11-3	TRBJ2-5	-	TRBD2	CASSPGGRVYF	TGTGCCAGCAGTCCGGGGGGACGGGTGTACTTC
TRBV10-1	TRBJ2-1	-	TRBD1	CASSAYRDRGNNEQFF	TGCGCCAGCAGCGCATACAGGGACAGGGGTAACAATGAGCAGTTCTTC
TRBV10-2	TRBJ2-3	-	-	CASNRGIGGDTQYF	TGCGCCAGCAATAGGGGTATCGGGGGAGATACGCAGTATTTT
TRBV6-1	TRBJ1-2	-	-	CASSLQGLAYGYTF	TGTGCCAGCAGTTTACAGGGTCTCGCCTATGGCTACACCTTC
TRBV19	TRBJ2-7	-	TRBD1	CASSSRDSNEQYF	TGTGCCAGTTCCTCCCGGGACAGCAACGAGCAGTACTTC
TRBV28	TRBJ2-7	-	-	CASTDAESYEQYF	TGTGCCAGCACGGATGCGGAGAGCTACGAGCAGTACTTC
TRBV4-1	TRBJ2-3	-	TRBD2	CASSQTSSGADTQYF	TGCGCCAGCAGCCAGACTAGCAGCGGGGCAGATACGCAGTATTTT
TRBV7-2	TRBJ2-7	-	TRBD2	CASSFSGRVGYEQYF	TGTGCCAGCAGCTTTAGCGGGAGGGTGGGCTACGAGCAGTACTTC
TRBV6-1	TRBJ1-5	-	-	CASRATDDQPQHF	TGTGCCAGCAGGGCGACAGACGATCAGCCCCAGCATTTT
TRBV15	TRBJ2-2	few	TRBD1	CATSRDAGTGGWAGELFF	TGTGCCACCAGCAGAGATGCAGGGACAGGGGGCTGGGCCGGGGAGCTGTTTTTT
TRBV25-1	TRBJ1-1	-	TRBD1	CASYGQGRVWDTEAFF	TGTGCCAGCTACGGACAGGGTCGGGTGTGGGACACTGAAGCTTTCTTT
TRBV5-6	TRBJ2-5	-	-	CASSLLGSGMLETQYF	TGTGCCAGCAGCCTTCTCGGGTCCGGTATGTTAGAGACCCAGTACTTC
TRBV9	TRBJ2-4	-	TRBD2	CASSDGLAGGEPAKNIQYF	TGTGCCAGCAGCGATGGACTAGCGGGAGGGGAGCCGGCCAAAAACATTCAGTACTTC
TRBV29-1	TRBJ1-5	-	-	CSVEVTGNQPQHF	TGCAGCGTTGAAGTGACGGGAAATCAGCCCCAGCATTTT
TRBV6-4	TRBJ2-3	few	TRBD2	CASSDVAGVIDTQYF	TGTGCCAGCAGTGATGTAGCGGGAGTCATAGATACGCAGTATTTT
TRBV11-2	TRBJ1-2	-	TRBD1	CASSGATGEYGYTF	TGTGCCAGCAGCGGAGCCACAGGGGAGTATGGCTACACCTTC
TRBV13	TRBJ2-5	-	TRBD2	CASSPGGLAGKETQYF	TGTGCCAGCAGCCCGGGAGGGCTAGCGGGAAAAGAGACCCAGTACTTC
TRBV30	TRBJ1-1	-	-	CAWRPGVSETEAFF	TGTGCCTGGAGACCAGGGGTCTCGGAAACTGAAGCTTTCTTT
TRBV5-4	TRBJ2-3	-	-	CASSLNQAVDTQYF	TGTGCCAGCAGCTTGAACCAAGCTGTAGATACGCAGTATTTT
TRBV6-6	TRBJ2-7	-	TRBD1	CASTLDRDYREQYF	TGTGCCAGCACCTTGGACAGGGATTATCGGGAGCAGTACTTC
TRBV11-2	TRBJ1-1	-	-	CASSHRVSEAFF	TGTGCCAGCAGCCACAGGGTGTCTGAAGCTTTCTTT
TRBV5-1	TRBJ2-3	-	-	CASSLALGSLSTDTQYF	TGCGCCAGCAGCTTGGCCTTGGGTAGCCTAAGCACAGATACGCAGTATTTT
TRBV5-4	TRBJ2-1	-	TRBD2	CASSFGTSGGYNEQFF	TGTGCCAGCAGCTTCGGGACTAGCGGGGGCTACAATGAGCAGTTCTTC
TRBV12-5	TRBJ2-3	-	TRBD1	CASGLNTGVLDTQYF	TGTGCTAGTGGTTTGAACACAGGGGTACTAGATACGCAGTATTTT
TRBV19	TRBJ2-7	-	TRBD1	CASSTDRVWYF	TGTGCCAGTAGTACCGACAGGGTTTGGTACTTC
TRBV9	TRBJ1-1	-	TRBD1	CASSPSSQGRAFF	TGTGCCAGCAGCCCCTCTTCACAGGGGAGGGCTTTCTTT
TRBV27	TRBJ2-7	few	TRBD1	CASSLSTGVEQYF	TGTGCCAGCAGTCTATCCACAGGGGTCGAGCAGTACTTC
TRBV5-6	TRBJ1-5	-	TRBD1	CASSLGQGRSNQPQHF	TGTGCCAGCAGCTTGGGACAGGGGAGGAGCAATCAGCCCCAGCATTTT
TRBV7-9	TRBJ2-1	-	TRBD2	CASSPTSGIYNEQFF	TGTGCCAGCAGCCCCACTAGCGGAATCTACAATGAGCAGTTCTTC
TRBV10-3	TRBJ2-5	-	TRBD1	CAIRPGGAVTQYF	TGTGCCATCAGGCCAGGGGGCGCGGTGACCCAGTACTTC
TRBV27	TRBJ1-3	-	-	CASSFQAPGGGNTIYF	TGTGCCAGCAGTTTCCAGGCTCCCGGGGGTGGAAACACCATATATTTT
TRBV10-3	TRBJ2-1	once	-	CAISTTRGSYNEQFF	TGTGCCATCAGTACCACTCGGGGGTCGTACAATGAGCAGTTCTTC
TRBV5-1	TRBJ2-6	-	-	CASSFQQYSGANVLTF	TGCGCCAGCAGCTTCCAACAGTACTCTGGGGCCAACGTCCTGACTTTC
TRBV7-9	TRBJ1-1	-	-	CASSLDRGSGPGEAFF	TGTGCCAGCAGCTTAGATCGGGGATCTGGTCCTGGTGAAGCTTTCTTT
TRBV5-1	TRBJ2-1	-	-	CASSLVQGSAYNEQFF	TGCGCCAGCAGCTTGGTACAGGGTTCGGCCTACAATGAGCAGTTCTTC
TRBV2	TRBJ1-1	-	TRBD1	CASSYTGDTEAFF	TGTGCCAGCAGCTATACAGGGGACACTGAAGCTTTCTTT
TRBV12-5	TRBJ2-3	-	TRBD2	CASGFSSGGADTQYF	TGTGCTAGTGGTTTCTCTAGCGGGGGGGCTGATACGCAGTATTTT
TRBV7-9	TRBJ1-1	-	-	CASTLAGGRTEAFF	TGTGCCAGCACCCTCGCCGGGGGACGTACTGAAGCTTTCTTT
TRBV19	TRBJ1-5	-	-	CASIGFTQPQHF	TGTGCCAGTATCGGGTTCACTCAGCCCCAGCATTTT
TRBV5-1	TRBJ2-1	-	-	CASSTGIRDEQFF	TGCGCCAGCAGCACCGGGATTAGGGATGAGCAGTTCTTC
TRBV7-9	TRBJ2-1	-	TRBD1	CASSYSGTGLYNEQFF	TGTGCCAGCAGCTACTCCGGGACAGGCCTATACAATGAGCAGTTCTTC
TRBV30	TRBJ2-3	-	TRBD2	CAWIGTSGTDTQYF	TGTGCCTGGATCGGGACTAGCGGCACAGATACGCAGTATTTT
TRBV5-1	TRBJ2-7	-	TRBD2	CASSSRVAGGAEQYF	TGCGCCAGCAGCTCCCGGGTAGCGGGAGGAGCCGAGCAGTACTTC
TRBV7-9	TRBJ2-5	-	-	CASSLAPNRAETQYF	TGTGCCAGCAGCTTAGCCCCTAACAGGGCGGAGACCCAGTACTTC
TRBV2	TRBJ1-2	-	-	CASSEQGSEGYTF	TGTGCCAGCAGTGAGCAGGGTTCAGAGGGCTACACCTTC
TRBV19	TRBJ1-1	-	TRBD1	CASSTDRVSTEAFF	TGTGCCAGTAGTACGGACAGGGTAAGCACTGAAGCTTTCTTT
TRBV5-1	TRBJ1-5	once	-	CASSLSPNSNQPQHF	TGCGCCAGCAGCTTGTCTCCTAATAGCAATCAGCCCCAGCATTTT
TRBV7-2	TRBJ2-1	-	TRBD2	CASRPPGLENNEQFF	TGTGCCAGCAGGCCACCGGGACTAGAAAACAATGAGCAGTTCTTC
TRBV4-2	TRBJ1-3	-	-	CASSLDSGGNTIYF	TGTGCCAGCAGCCTCGACAGTGGTGGAAACACCATATATTTT
TRBV7-9	TRBJ2-7	-	-	CASSLTGFTLSYEQYF	TGTGCCAGCAGCCTGACAGGCTTTACCCTCTCCTACGAGCAGTACTTC
TRBV5-4	TRBJ1-1	few	-	CASSVGAGLKTEAFF	TGTGCCAGCAGCGTGGGGGCAGGGTTAAAGACTGAAGCTTTCTTT
TRBV5-4	TRBJ1-1	once	TRBD1	CASSLGAGGGGTEAFF	TGTGCCAGCAGCTTGGGGGCAGGGGGCGGGGGCACTGAAGCTTTCTTT
TRBV9	TRBJ2-2	-	-	CASSVAGLDTGELFF	TGTGCCAGCAGCGTAGCGGGTCTTGACACCGGGGAGCTGTTTTTT
TRBV7-7	TRBJ2-5	-	TRBD2	CASSPGTSGIETQYF	TGTGCCAGCAGCCCCGGGACTAGCGGGATAGAGACCCAGTACTTC
TRBV5-1	TRBJ2-7	-	TRBD2	CASSGRTSGYTYEQYF	TGCGCCAGCAGCGGAAGGACTAGCGGATACACCTACGAGCAGTACTTC
TRBV4-2	TRBJ1-4	-	-	CASSQEVAGGEKLFF	TGTGCCAGCAGCCAAGAAGTGGCGGGGGGTGAAAAACTGTTTTTT